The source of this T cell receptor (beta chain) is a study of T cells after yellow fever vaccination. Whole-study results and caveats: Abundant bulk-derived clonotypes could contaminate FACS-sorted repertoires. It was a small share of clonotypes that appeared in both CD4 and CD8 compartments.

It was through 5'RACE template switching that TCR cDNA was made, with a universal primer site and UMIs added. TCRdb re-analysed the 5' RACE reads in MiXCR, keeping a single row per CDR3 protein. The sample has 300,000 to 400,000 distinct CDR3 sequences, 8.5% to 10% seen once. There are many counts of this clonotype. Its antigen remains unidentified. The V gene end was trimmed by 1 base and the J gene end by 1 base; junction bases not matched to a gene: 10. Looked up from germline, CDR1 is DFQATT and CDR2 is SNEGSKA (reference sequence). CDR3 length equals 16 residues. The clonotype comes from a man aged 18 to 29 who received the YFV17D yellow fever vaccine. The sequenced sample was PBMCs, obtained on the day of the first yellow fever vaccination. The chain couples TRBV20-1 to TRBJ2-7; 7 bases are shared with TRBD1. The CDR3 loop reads CSARGSGPGGSYEQYF. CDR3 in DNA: TGCAGTGCTAGAGGTTCTGGTCCAGGGGGATCCTACGAGCAGTACTTC.